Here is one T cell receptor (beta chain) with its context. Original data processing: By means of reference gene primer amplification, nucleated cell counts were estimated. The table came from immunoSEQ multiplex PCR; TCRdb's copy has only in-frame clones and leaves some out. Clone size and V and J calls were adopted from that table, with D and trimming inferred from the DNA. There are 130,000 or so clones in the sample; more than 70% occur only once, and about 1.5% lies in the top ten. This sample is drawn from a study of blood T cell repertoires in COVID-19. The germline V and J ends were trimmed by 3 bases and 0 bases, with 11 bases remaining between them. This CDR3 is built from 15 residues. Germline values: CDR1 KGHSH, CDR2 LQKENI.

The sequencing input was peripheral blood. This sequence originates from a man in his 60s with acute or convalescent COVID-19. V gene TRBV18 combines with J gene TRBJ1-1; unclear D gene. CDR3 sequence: CASSPGGRLNTEAFF. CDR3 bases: TGTGCCAGCTCACCCGGAGGGAGGCTGAACACTGAAGCTTTCTTT. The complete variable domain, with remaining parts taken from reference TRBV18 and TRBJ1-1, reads NAGVMQNPRHLVRRRGQEARLRCSPMKGHSHVYWYRQLPEEGLKFMVYLQKENIIDESGMPKERFSAEFPKEGPSILRIQQVVRGDSAAYFCASSPGGRLNTEAFFGQGTRLTVV.